This TCR beta chain appears in the sequencing data of a study of blood T cell repertoires in COVID-19. Study overall: Sources were T cells, B-cell-depleted T cells, or PBMCs; the material itself was cDNA or gDNA.

Source study methods: Cell counts per sample came from amplifying reference gene primers. Profiled with immunoSEQ multiplex PCR; TCRdb holds only in-frame clones, not every one. The V and J calls and clone size are taken from that table; D and trimming were inferred from the DNA. The data hold around 130,000 clones, with approximately 88% observed a single time. Unmatched junction bases numbered 8, after V lost 5 bases and J lost 7 bases. Germline V CDR1 and CDR2: LGHDT, YNNKEL (reference sequence). The CDR3 spans 15 residues. The chain has TRBV3-1 (or the pseudogene TRBV3-2) and TRBJ2-3, with 11 bases that match TRBD2. The TCR comes from a man aged 65 to 85 with active COVID-19. Sequencing was performed on peripheral blood. CDR3 in DNA: TGTGCCAGCAGCGCGACTAGCGGGACGAGATATACGCAGTATTTT. It codes for CASSATSGTRYTQYF.